This T cell receptor beta chain was sequenced in a study of blood T cell repertoires in COVID-19. This CDR3 spans 12 amino acids. The V gene's germline CDR1 is SGDLS and CDR2 YYNGEE. The germline V and J ends were trimmed by 0 bases and 8 bases, with 8 bases remaining between them. Produced via immunoSEQ multiplex PCR; TCRdb's table is partial and in-frame only. The sample has about 82,000 clones; around 88% are singletons. The sample comprised peripheral blood. The chain is built from TRBV9 and TRBJ1-1; D is uncertain. This receptor was taken from a woman aged 60 to 75 with acute or convalescent COVID-19. This CDR3 is CASSVGVGEAFF. The CDR3 nucleotides are TGTGCCAGCAGCGTAGGGGTGGGCGAAGCTTTCTTT. The entire variable domain, with the rest obtained from reference TRBV9 and TRBJ1-1, is as follows: DSGVTQTPKHLITATGQRVTLRCSPRSGDLSVYWYQQSLDQGLQFLIQYYNGEERAKGNILERFSAQQFPDLHSELNLSSLELGDSALYFCASSVGVGEAFFGQGTRLTVV.